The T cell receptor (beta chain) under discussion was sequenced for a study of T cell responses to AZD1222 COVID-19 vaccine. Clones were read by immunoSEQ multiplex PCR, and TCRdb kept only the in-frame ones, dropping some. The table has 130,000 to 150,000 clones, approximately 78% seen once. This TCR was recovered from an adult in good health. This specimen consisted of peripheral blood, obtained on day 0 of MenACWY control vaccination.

This CDR3 reads CASSYLAGGPTDTQYF. CDR3 in DNA: TGTGCCAGCAGCTACCTAGCGGGGGGGCCCACAGATACGCAGTATTTT. The chain is built from TRBV7-6 and TRBJ2-3; 12 positions agree with TRBD2. V trimming: 4 bases; J trimming: 2 bases; junction bases outside the gene matches: 4. The CDR3 consists of 16 residues. The germline V gene encodes CDR1 SGHVS and CDR2 FNYEAQ.